A selection of T cell receptor beta chains follows, all from one sample in a study of T cell responses to AZD1222 COVID-19 vaccine. The protocol was immunoSEQ multiplex PCR, while the TCRdb copy is restricted to in-frame clones and leaves out a portion. The sample lists about 100,000 clones, more than 70% seen once, with about 10% in the top ten. This specimen was peripheral blood, taken 28 days after the second AZD1222 dose. Receptor source: an adult who received the AZD1222 COVID-19 vaccine. Both conserved end residues are part of each CDR3. D genes are given only for firm matches. A clone size is listed for some rows: how often the clone was seen (once, few, many), or a class if it is expanded.

V	J	D	size	CDR3	DNA
TRBV9	TRBJ2-5	TRBD2	-	CASSVEREGKETQYF	TGTGCCAGCAGCGTTGAGCGGGAGGGGAAAGAGACCCAGTACTTC
TRBV15	TRBJ1-5	-	few	CATSRGRGVSNQPQHF	TGTGCCACCAGCAGAGGGAGGGGGGTTAGCAATCAGCCCCAGCATTTT
TRBV6-5	TRBJ1-2	TRBD1	-	CASSSRDRVAWGYTF	TGTGCCAGCAGTTCCCGGGACAGGGTGGCTTGGGGCTACACCTTC
TRBV2	TRBJ2-5	-	-	CASGTGVGETQYF	TGTGCCAGCGGGACGGGAGTCGGTGAGACCCAGTACTTC
TRBV28	TRBJ2-7	-	-	CASSLDYEQYF	TGTGCCAGCAGTTTAGACTACGAGCAGTACTTC
TRBV9	TRBJ2-6	TRBD1	-	CASSVARDRASGANVLTF	TGTGCCAGCAGCGTAGCCCGGGACAGGGCCTCTGGGGCCAACGTCCTGACTTTC
TRBV7-2	TRBJ1-4	TRBD1	-	CASSPRLGTATNEKLFF	TGTGCCAGCAGCCCGAGACTGGGGACAGCAACTAATGAAAAACTGTTTTTT
TRBV7-2	TRBJ2-2	TRBD1	-	CASSRGTGGTGELFF	TGTGCCAGCAGCAGAGGGACAGGGGGCACCGGGGAGCTGTTTTTT
TRBV29-1	TRBJ1-1	TRBD1	few	CSAVPPGAGQGVMNTEAFF	TGCAGCGCTGTTCCCCCGGGGGCGGGACAGGGGGTAATGAACACTGAAGCTTTCTTT
TRBV7-8	TRBJ2-5	-	once	CASSSQNSRETQYF	TGTGCCAGCAGCTCCCAAAATTCAAGAGAGACCCAGTACTTC
TRBV3-1/TRBV3-2	TRBJ2-2	TRBD2	once	CASSQRPPGTSGVGELFF	TGTGCCAGCAGCCAACGACCCCCCGGGACTAGCGGGGTCGGGGAGCTGTTTTTT
TRBV24-1	TRBJ2-2	-	-	CATSDGGGGTGELFF	TGTGCCACCAGTGATGGAGGGGGAGGAACCGGGGAGCTGTTTTTT
TRBV7-2	TRBJ2-7	TRBD2	-	CASSLELAGGPPYEQYF	TGTGCCAGCAGCTTAGAGCTAGCGGGAGGGCCCCCCTACGAGCAGTACTTC
TRBV25-1	TRBJ2-4	TRBD2	once	CASSEKAGGPGDIQYF	TGTGCCAGCAGTGAAAAGGCGGGGGGGCCGGGGGACATTCAGTACTTC
TRBV7-8	TRBJ1-2	TRBD1	-	CASSLSGGADYTF	TGTGCCAGCAGCTTATCAGGGGGCGCCGACTACACCTTC
TRBV11-3	TRBJ2-2	TRBD1	-	CASSLGRGTGELFF	TGTGCCAGCAGCTTAGGCAGGGGGACCGGGGAGCTGTTTTTT
TRBV5-1	TRBJ1-3	-	many	CASSTDSSGNTIYF	TGCGCCAGCAGCACGGACAGCTCTGGAAACACCATATATTTT
TRBV27	TRBJ1-6	-	-	CASSFGQPNSPLHF	TGTGCCAGCAGTTTTGGACAGCCGAATTCACCCCTCCACTTT
TRBV5-5	TRBJ1-4	-	-	CASSLSQLPGERDEKLFF	TGTGCCAGCAGTCTCTCGCAATTACCGGGCGAGAGGGATGAAAAACTGTTTTTT
TRBV27	TRBJ1-5	-	-	CASSLFTNQPQHF	TGTGCCAGCAGTTTATTTACCAATCAGCCCCAGCATTTT
TRBV7-9	TRBJ2-5	TRBD2	-	CASSLGGAGERETQYF	TGTGCCAGCAGCTTAGGCGGAGCGGGAGAACGGGAGACCCAGTACTTC
TRBV30	TRBJ1-4	-	-	CAWGATNEKLFF	TGTGCCTGGGGGGCTACTAATGAAAAACTGTTTTTT
TRBV20-1	TRBJ2-5	-	-	CSANLGETQYF	TGCAGTGCTAACCTCGGGGAGACCCAGTACTTC
TRBV19	TRBJ1-1	TRBD1	-	CASSFPPGQNMNTEAFF	TGTGCCAGTAGTTTTCCTCCGGGACAGAACATGAACACTGAAGCTTTCTTT
TRBV30	TRBJ1-5	-	-	CAWSSSLNQPQHF	TGTGCCTGGAGTTCCAGCCTCAATCAGCCCCAGCATTTT
TRBV6-5	TRBJ1-1	-	-	CASMLGRAGTEAFF	TGTGCCAGCATGCTGGGACGCGCCGGGACTGAAGCTTTCTTT
TRBV29-1	TRBJ2-5	TRBD1	-	CSAQGAETQYF	TGCAGCGCACAGGGGGCGGAGACCCAGTACTTC
TRBV5-4	TRBJ1-1	TRBD1	-	CASSPGGGTTEAFF	TGTGCCAGCAGCCCAGGGGGTGGGACAACTGAAGCTTTCTTT
TRBV11-2	TRBJ1-2	-	-	CASSLEGNGYTF	TGTGCCAGCAGCTTAGAGGGGAATGGCTACACCTTC